This TCR beta chain stems from a study of blood T cell repertoires in COVID-19 (dated by TCRdb to the early 2020s). Study-level background: Collaborator samples came from the United States, Italy and Spain and covered acute and convalescent phases of COVID-19. The prospective study material was composed of cDNA or gDNA derived from T cells, B-cell-depleted T cells, or PBMCs. The dataset comprised deeply sampled blood TCRbeta repertoires from subjects exposed to, actively infected with, or recovered from COVID-19. The repertoires were made available in a free public database intended to serve as a resource for research on the immune response to SARS-CoV-2. The samples were drawn from two sources: the first 160 participants of the ongoing ImmuneRACE study, and 1,000 to 1,500 subjects contributed by 6 global collaborators. The sample metadata nearly always contained a de-identified subject ID, COVID-19 status, age in years and sex. HLA class I and class II types, where available, came from metadata supplied by the sample provider rather than from assay-based typing. Broader findings and caveats from the paper: The quantity of clinical and demographic metadata differed by source and by participant and was supplied without curation.

In the prospective study, participants were about 18 to 95 years old, resided in about two dozen geographic areas of the United States, and were enrolled through a virtual design. To assign participants to cohorts, the prospective study relied on clinical history that participants themselves reported in a screening survey and a study questionnaire. ImmuneRACE Cohort 3 recovered participants were defined by two consecutive negative NP/OP PCR tests, healthcare professional clearance, or symptom resolution. In the prospective study, whole blood, serum and a nasopharyngeal or oropharyngeal swab were collected from each participant by mobile phlebotomists. Additional blood draws and questionnaires over an approximately 2-month period could optionally be provided by prospective study participants. Blood samples from the prospective study were shipped frozen or at room temperature prior to DNA extraction.

A remark on this clone: Its cognate antigen has yet to be identified. No qualities accompany the bases; no much larger clone lies one base away.

CDR1 is given as KGHSH and CDR2 as LQKENI, both from the germline V gene. From the cysteine through the phenylalanine, the CDR3 covers 16 amino acids. The CDR3 DNA has 48 bases and is translated from base 1. Trimmed from V: 2 bases; trimmed from J: 5 bases; junction bases lacking a gene match: 8. TCRbeta CDR3 regions were amplified from genomic DNA using the immunoSEQ Assay, a bias-controlled multiplex PCR. The authors' pipeline ran thus. Nucleated cell counts per sample were estimated from amplification of reference gene primers within the assay. To quantify the absolute abundance of each unique TCRbeta CDR3 rearrangement, sequence reads were collapsed and filtered. For each sample, productive Simpson clonality was calculated by taking the square root of Simpson's diversity index across productive rearrangements. TCRdb holds this immuneACCESS table with in-frame rearrangements only. Some clones are missing; in checked studies, unresolved V genes explain under half, and the rest has no known cause. V, J and clone size are those of that table, while D and trimming were read from the DNA. The sample profile shows almost 250,000 clones; around 87% of them were found once. Approximately 1.6% of the sample rests with the top ten.

The specimen was PBMCs or T cells enriched from blood (not recorded which). The rearranged segments are TRBV18 and TRBJ2-5, and 10 junctional nucleotides match TRBD2. This TCR was sampled from a woman aged 45 to 65 who had recovered from COVID-19. The DNA sequence is TGTGCCAGCTCACCAATGAGCGGGAGGGCCTTGGAGACCCAGTACTTC. Translated, this is CASSPMSGRALETQYF.